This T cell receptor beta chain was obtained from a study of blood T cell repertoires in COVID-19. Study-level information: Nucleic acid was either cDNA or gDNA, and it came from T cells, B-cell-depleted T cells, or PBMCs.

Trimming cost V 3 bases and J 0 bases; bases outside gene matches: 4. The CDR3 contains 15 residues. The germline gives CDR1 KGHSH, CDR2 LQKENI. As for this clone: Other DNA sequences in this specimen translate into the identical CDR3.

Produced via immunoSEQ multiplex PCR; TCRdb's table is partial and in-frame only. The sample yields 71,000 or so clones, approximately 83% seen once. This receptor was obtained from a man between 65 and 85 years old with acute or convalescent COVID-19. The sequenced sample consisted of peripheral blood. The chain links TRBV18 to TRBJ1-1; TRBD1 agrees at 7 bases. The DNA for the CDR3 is TGTGCCAGCTCACCTCCGGGACAGCTGAACACTGAAGCTTTCTTT. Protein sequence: CASSPPGQLNTEAFF.